This T cell receptor beta chain originates from a study of brain T cells in children with intractable seizures (TCRdb year 2021). For the study in its entirety: Resected brain tissue from 53 pediatric epilepsy surgery cases was first screened for immune gene transcripts using a NanoString immunology panel. Of the roughly twelve selected surgery cases, pre-surgery blood was also sequenced for eight, so four had brain tissue only.

Results the study describes overall, beyond this receptor: Sequencing depth differed between pre- and post-surgery blood, so clones missing from the pre-surgery sample may reflect undersampling. Viral specificity was inferred only from CDR3 sequence similarity, and patients' HCMV serostatus was unknown.

With regard to this clone: Its antigen is still unknown. No much larger clone is present one base from it, and per-base qualities are unavailable.

Trimming removed 6 bases from V and 0 bases from J; the gene matches leave 8 bases unexplained. CDR3 length: 16 amino acids, cysteine to phenylalanine. Only CDR3 DNA is held: 48 bases, read in frame from base 1. The germline V gene specifies SNHLY as CDR1 and FYNNEI as CDR2. The immunoSEQ assay was applied to genomic DNA to generate the TCR beta chain sequences. Under the source paper's analysis protocol: CDR3 sequences not starting with the conserved framework cysteine at position 104 were manually removed. Clonality was calculated as one minus the normalized Shannon's Diversity Index, with values ranging from 0 (maximal diversity) to 1 (oligoclonal). Chi-squared comparison-of-proportions tests were used to check whether the frequency of the same CDR3 differed between samples, for example brain versus blood. Public clonotypes were found by searching immuneACCESS, and the VDJdb browser was used to assess similarity to known antiviral clonotypes. The table comes from immuneACCESS by way of TCRdb, which keeps in-frame sequences with V and J called. Part of the clones is missing from these tables; in studies checked, under half for an unresolved V gene and the rest for unknown reasons. From that table come the V and J calls and clone size; the DNA was used to work out D and trimming. Present in this sample are about 340,000 clones, about 94% of which were seen just once. Roughly 5.8% of the sample is taken by the ten largest.

Sample time point, as interpreted from the label and publication: blood from clinic visit 5 months post-surgery; TSC patient then seizure free. The surgery cases showing the highest brain T cell transcript signatures were chosen for TCR beta chain sequencing of brain tissue and, when available, of blood. Before surgery, patients had received at least one anti-epileptic drug. TCR-sequenced patients were children with drug-resistant epilepsy due to tuberous sclerosis complex, focal cortical dysplasia, Rasmussen encephalitis or hemimegalencephaly. The Monarch genomic DNA purification kit was used to extract bulk genomic DNA from unsorted brain tissue and from whole blood.

This sequence uses TRBV2 and TRBJ2-1; 7 bases in between match TRBD2. Here the sequenced sample was peripheral blood, taken more than 4 months after surgery. The receptor was isolated from a boy under three years old with tuberous sclerosis and intractable seizures. The nucleotide sequence is TGTGCCAGCAGCGGTTTAGCGGGTCGCTCCTACAATGAGCAGTTCTTC. Its translation reads: CASSGLAGRSYNEQFF.